What follows are 19 T cell receptor beta chains derived from one specimen sequenced in a study of T cell repertoires in cytomegalovirus infection. TCRdb analysed the reads with MiXCR anew, one entry per CDR3 protein. The sample shows roughly 630,000 distinct CDR3 sequences, roughly a quarter of them seen only once. Sequenced: CD8+ T cells from PBMCs. The receptors were sampled from a human donor in good health (CMV status not recorded). Some clones in this sample may be carry-over from other donors' samples.

The chain links TRBV11-2 to TRBJ2-2; 10 nucleotides line up with TRBD1. The V gene's germline CDR1 is SGHAT and CDR2 FQNNGV. The CDR3 totals 16 residues. V trimming: 5 bases; J trimming: 2 bases; junction bases outside the gene matches: 5. Written as DNA, the CDR3 is TGTGCCAGCAGCCGGGGACAGGGGCTTAACACCGGGGAGCTGTTTTTT. Its translation is CASSRGQGLNTGELFF.

V is TRBV29-1 and J is TRBJ2-1, with 10 bases aligning to TRBD2. The junction had 6 bases not matched to a gene; V was cut back by 3 bases and J by 7 bases. The CDR3 has 14 amino acids. Germline V CDR1 and CDR2: SQVTM, ANQGSEA. The CDR3 DNA reads as TGCAGCGTTGATCAGCGGGGGGGCGGGAATGAGCAGTTCTTC. It encodes CSVDQRGGGNEQFF.

This clonotype was counted many times. The V and J genes are TRBV7-8 and TRBJ1-1; 8 bases match TRBD1. V was clipped by 4 bases and J by 5 bases; unmatched bases: 6. CDR3 length: 14 amino acids. From germline, CDR1 is SGHVS and CDR2 FQNEAQ. The CDR3 DNA follows: TGTGCCAGCAGCTCCCAGGGGGCTGGGACTGAAGCTTTCTTT. This codes for CASSSQGAGTEAFF.

The rearrangement joins TRBV29-1 to TRBJ2-1, with a tentative D call TRBD2 (6 bases). The length of the CDR3 is 13 residues. Germline V gene data show CDR1 as SQVTM and CDR2 as ANQGSEA. The germline V and J ends were trimmed by 7 bases and 5 bases, with 15 bases remaining between them. CDR3 residues: CSAGTFGDNEQFF. In DNA, the CDR3 is TGCAGCGCCGGGACTTTCGGCGACAATGAGCAGTTCTTC.

The V call is TRBV10-3, the J call TRBJ2-1, with 8 bases aligning to TRBD2. With V trimmed by 0 bases and J by 8 bases, 15 bases remained unmatched. CDR1 and CDR2 (germline): ENHRY, SYGVKD. The CDR3 is 18 amino acids. CDR3 protein: CAISESRGGSLDRDEQFF. The CDR3 DNA reads TGTGCCATCAGTGAGTCTCGGGGGGGCTCCTTGGATAGGGATGAGCAGTTCTTC.

The V call is TRBV28, the J call TRBJ2-7; TRBD1 aligns across 7 bases. Germline V gene lookup returns CDR1 MDHEN and CDR2 SYDVKM. The length of the CDR3 is 13 residues. The CDR3 DNA reads TGTGCCAGCAGTTTAACAGGGGCCTACGAGAAGTACGTC. Translation: CASSLTGAYEKYV.

The chain joins TRBV15 to TRBJ1-5, with a possible D match to TRBD1 (5 bases). There are 14 residues in the CDR3. Looked up from germline, CDR1 is LNHNV and CDR2 is YYDKDF (reference sequence). Trimming took 3 bases from V and 4 from J, leaving 10 bases between them. CDR3 DNA sequence: TGTGCCACCAGCAGGGGGCGAGAAAATCAGCCCCAGCATTTT. Amino acids: CATSRGRENQPQHF.

This clonotype was counted between two and nine times. This sequence joins TRBV20-1 and TRBJ2-7; possibly TRBD1 for D (5 bases). Germline CDR1 DFQATT, CDR2 SNEGSKA (reference sequence). Trimming took 0 bases from V and 0 from J, leaving 15 bases between them. The CDR3 is made up of 16 amino acids. The CDR3 here is CSARDRQGRASYEQYV. In nucleotides, the CDR3 is TGCAGTGCTAGAGATCGTCAGGGCCGAGCCTCCTACGAGCAGTACGTC.

This clonotype came up a few times. The genes are TRBV2 and TRBJ2-7, with D possibly matching TRBD2 (5 bases). The CDR3 sequence is 15 residues long. V was pared by 2 bases and J by 6 bases, with 17 bases between. The germline V gene has CDR1 SNHLY and CDR2 FYNNEI. CDR3 sequence reads: CASSELGNTGGEQYF. As DNA, the CDR3 is TGTGCCAGCAGTGAACTGGGTAACACCGGAGGCGAGCAGTACTTC.

This clonotype was seen a handful of times. This rearrangement joins TRBV20-1 to TRBJ1-5; tentatively, D is TRBD1 (6 bases). The CDR3 length is 14 residues. Trimming shortened V by 6 bases and J by 2 bases, and 14 bases separated the two germline ends. Germline CDR1 DFQATT, CDR2 SNEGSKA (reference sequence). The CDR3 region is CSAKTGFGNQPQHF. The CDR3 nucleotides are TGCAGTGCCAAGACAGGATTCGGCAATCAGCCCCAGCATTTT.

This clonotype was seen many times. The chain carries TRBV29-1 and TRBJ1-1; TRBD1 agrees at 7 bases. This CDR3 has 14 residues. Germline V CDR1 and CDR2: SQVTM, ANQGSEA. Unmatched junction bases numbered 7, after V lost 5 bases and J lost 1 base. The CDR3 region has the DNA TGCAGCGTTAGGGACAGCCTTACGAACACTGAAGCTTTCTTT. This translates into CSVRDSLTNTEAFF.

The chain is built from TRBV2 and TRBJ1-2; D is undetermined. Germline V gives CDR1 SNHLY, CDR2 FYNNEI. CDR3 size: 13 residues. Trimming cost V 8 bases and J 8 bases, with 18 bases left between them. The CDR3 loop reads CASVRAGGKGYTF. In nucleotides, the CDR3 is TGTGCCAGCGTAAGGGCAGGAGGGAAGGGCTACACCTTC.

The rearrangement uses TRBV10-3 and TRBJ1-2; no definite D call. This CDR3 contains 11 residues. V lost 8 bases to trimming and J lost 7 bases, with 11 bases between them. CDR1 and CDR2 (germline): ENHRY, SYGVKD. Here the CDR3 DNA reads TGTGCCATCGAGTCTTTCGGTGGCTACACCTTC. It is translated as CAIESFGGYTF.

This clonotype was counted only a few times. The chain recombines TRBV2 with TRBJ2-1, with 9 positions matching TRBD1. This CDR3 has 15 residues. Trimming at V came to 6 bases and at J to 8 bases, leaving 11 bases not matched to a gene. Germline CDR1 is SNHLY and CDR2 is FYNNEI. The CDR3 DNA sequence: TGTGCCAGCAGCGACCATGGGACAGGGTTCTATGAGCAGTTCTTC. This translates into CASSDHGTGFYEQFF.

This clonotype was observed a handful of times. V and J are TRBV12-3 or TRBV12-4 and TRBJ1-5, with 8 bases matching TRBD1. Germline trimming cut 5 bases from V and 7 bases from J; bases unmatched to any gene: 4. The CDR3 spans 13 residues. CDR3: CASSAGGAQPQHF. Here the CDR3 DNA reads TGTGCCAGCAGTGCAGGGGGCGCGCAGCCCCAGCATTTT.

V is TRBV20-1 and J is TRBJ1-2, with D unresolved. The CDR3 has 11 residues. Germline CDR1 reads DFQATT; CDR2 reads SNEGSKA (reference sequence). Trimming took off 4 bases at V and 8 bases at J, with 11 bases between the two ends. The CDR3 sequence: CSAMEPLGYTF. The CDR3 bases are TGCAGTGCTATGGAACCCCTGGGCTACACCTTC.

This clonotype was found many times. This rearrangement joins TRBV6-1 to TRBJ1-6, with unresolved D. CDR3 length equals 11 residues. The germline V gene encodes CDR1 MNHNS and CDR2 SASEGT. With 6 bases removed from V and 7 bases from J, the gap between germline ends came to 4 bases. The CDR3 DNA is TGTGCCAGCAGAGTAAATTCACCCCTCCACTTT. It codes for CASRVNSPLHF.

In its sample, this clonotype was seen a few times. V usage is TRBV5-6 and J usage is TRBJ2-7; D not resolved. CDR3 length equals 15 residues. The germline V gene encodes CDR1 SGHDT and CDR2 YYEEEE. V was trimmed by 0 bases and J by 4 bases, leaving 14 bases between them. CDR3 DNA: TGTGCCAGCAGCTTGGAAGGACCCCCAAGGTACGAGCAGTACTTC. It specifies CASSLEGPPRYEQYF.

The sample holds many counts of this clonotype. This rearrangement joins TRBV6-5 to TRBJ2-1; a possible D gene is TRBD1 (5 bases). CDR3 length: 13 amino acids. Germline V gene data show CDR1 as MNHEY and CDR2 as SVGAGI. The ends were cut back, 2 bases at V and 8 bases at J, with 10 bases in the middle. Here the CDR3 DNA reads TGTGCCAGCAGTTACCAAGGGGCGGATGAGCAGTTCTTC. This encodes CASSYQGADEQFF.